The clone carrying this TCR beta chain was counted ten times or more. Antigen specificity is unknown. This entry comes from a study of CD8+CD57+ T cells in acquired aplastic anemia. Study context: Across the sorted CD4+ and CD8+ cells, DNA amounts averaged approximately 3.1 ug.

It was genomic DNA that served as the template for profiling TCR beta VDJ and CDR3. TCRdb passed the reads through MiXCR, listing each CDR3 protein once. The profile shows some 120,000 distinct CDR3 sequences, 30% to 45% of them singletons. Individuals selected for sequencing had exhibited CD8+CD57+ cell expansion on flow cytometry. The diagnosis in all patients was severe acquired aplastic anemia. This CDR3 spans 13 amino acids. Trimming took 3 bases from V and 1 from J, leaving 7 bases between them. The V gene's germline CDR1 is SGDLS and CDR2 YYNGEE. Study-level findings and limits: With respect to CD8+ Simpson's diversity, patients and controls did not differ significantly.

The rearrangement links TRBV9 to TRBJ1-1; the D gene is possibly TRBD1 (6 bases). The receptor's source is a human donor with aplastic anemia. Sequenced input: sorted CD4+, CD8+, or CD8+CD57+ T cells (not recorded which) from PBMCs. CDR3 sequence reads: CASSGGQNTEAFF. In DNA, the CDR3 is TGTGCCAGCAGCGGGGGACAGAACACTGAAGCTTTCTTT.